The 5 T cell receptor beta chains listed next were all sequenced from one sample in a study of a mutant IDH1 vaccine in newly diagnosed glioma. For these receptors, no antigen is known. As for time point: week 47, end of study. Mutant IDH1 20-mer peptide, at 300 ug, made up each vaccine dose, with topical imiquimod. The assay was immunoSEQ multiplex PCR, and TCRdb's table has in-frame clones only and misses some. The sample holds tens of thousands of clones; about four fifths are singletons and the top ten take more than 3%. This material consisted of PBMCs, taken from a glioma patient whose treatment included an IDH1 peptide vaccine. These receptors all come from a woman aged 45-65 years with glioma.

The rearrangement links TRBV28 to TRBJ1-3; weak D call: TRBD1 (5 bases). Deletions cut 3 bases from V and 0 bases from J, with 15 bases between. Germline V gene data show CDR1 as MDHEN and CDR2 as SYDVKM. This CDR3 contains 17 residues. This CDR3 is CASSFSGTDRSGNTIYF. DNA for the CDR3: TGTGCCAGCAGTTTCTCCGGGACGGATCGCTCTGGAAACACCATATATTTT.

This chain links TRBV20-1 with TRBJ1-4; D is unresolved. Trimming removed 5 bases at V and 5 bases at J, with 6 bases between. Germline lookup yields CDR1 DFQATT and CDR2 SNEGSKA (reference sequence). This CDR3 is 11 amino acids long. Here the CDR3 reads CSAWENEKLFF. The CDR3 coding sequence is TGCAGTGCTTGGGAAAATGAAAAACTGTTTTTT.

This chain uses TRBV10-1 with TRBJ2-3; no firm D call. V lost 4 bases, J lost 2 bases, and 7 bases lay in between. Per the germline V gene, CDR1 is WNHNN and CDR2 is SYGVQD (reference sequence). This CDR3 is built from 13 residues. CDR3 region: CASSALSTDTQYF. The CDR3, as DNA: TGCGCCAGCAGTGCACTTTCCACAGATACGCAGTATTTT.

This chain connects TRBV7-2 to TRBJ1-2, with 9 positions matching TRBD1. Germline assignment: CDR1 SGHTA and CDR2 FQGNSA. This CDR3 is built from 17 residues. With 5 bases clipped from V and 1 base from J, the junction kept 11 bases outside the gene matches. The CDR3 nucleotides read TGTGCCAGCAGCCGAATCCGAGGGACAGGGCATAACTATGGCTACACCTTC. This translates into CASSRIRGTGHNYGYTF.

V usage is TRBV11-2 and J usage is TRBJ1-6; no clear D. The germline V gene has CDR1 SGHAT and CDR2 FQNNGV. Trimming stripped 6 bases from V and 5 bases from J, with 8 bases between. CDR3 length equals 13 residues. The CDR3 protein is CASRYVDNSPLHF. The CDR3 bases are TGTGCCAGCAGATACGTAGATAATTCACCCCTCCACTTT.